A selection of T cell receptor beta chains follows, all from one sample in a study of blood T cell repertoires in COVID-19. The table came from immunoSEQ multiplex PCR; TCRdb's copy has only in-frame clones and leaves some out. Found here are fewer than 85,000 clones, 65% to 80% of them singletons; the top ten hold over 25%. The specimen sequenced was peripheral blood. The receptors originated from an elderly woman with active or convalescent COVID-19. The CDR3 runs from the conserved cysteine through the conserved F or W. The D gene is left open where the match is weak. Where a row states a size, it is once, few, many or the class of an expanded clone; other rows omit it.

V	size	D	J	CDR3	DNA
TRBV6-6	.	TRBD1	TRBJ1-3	CASRAGTEINF	TGTGCCAGCAGGGCCGGGACAGAGATTAATTTT
TRBV5-6	.	TRBD2	TRBJ2-5	CASSTLGWPAGVETQYF	TGTGCCAGCAGCACCCTCGGTTGGCCAGCGGGGGTAGAGACCCAGTACTTC
TRBV6-2/TRBV6-3	.	TRBD1	TRBJ2-7	CASSLRQGFYEQYF	TGTGCCAGCAGTTTGCGACAGGGGTTTTACGAGCAGTACTTC
TRBV7-2	.	.	TRBJ1-6	CAEGERNSPLHF	TGTGCCGAGGGAGAGCGGAATTCACCCCTCCACTTT
TRBV5-1	.	.	TRBJ1-2	CASSSKQEDFDGYTF	TGCGCCAGCAGCTCAAAACAGGAAGACTTCGATGGCTACACCTTC
TRBV6-2/TRBV6-3	.	.	TRBJ1-1	CASSSPGNTEAFF	TGTGCCAGCAGTTCCCCGGGGAACACTGAAGCTTTCTTT
TRBV3-1/TRBV3-2	.	TRBD1	TRBJ1-3	CASSQDRTGTGELNTIYF	TGTGCCAGCAGCCAAGACCGAACCGGGACAGGGGAATTAAACACCATATATTTT
TRBV9	.	TRBD1	TRBJ2-1	CASSLRQGSANEQFF	TGTGCCAGCAGCTTACGACAGGGTTCGGCCAATGAGCAGTTCTTC
TRBV24-1	.	TRBD2	TRBJ2-2	CATSDLPGRATGELFF	TGTGCCACCAGTGATTTGCCAGGGAGGGCCACCGGGGAGCTGTTTTTT
TRBV27	.	TRBD2	TRBJ2-7	CASSRGSGDEQYF	TGTGCCAGCAGTCGGGGTAGCGGGGACGAGCAGTACTTC
TRBV28	.	.	TRBJ2-3	CASSPLFTDTQYF	TGTGCCAGCAGTCCCCTCTTCACAGATACGCAGTATTTT
TRBV5-1	.	TRBD1	TRBJ2-7	CASSLAVSSGQRYYEQYF	TGCGCCAGCAGCTTGGCCGTGTCCTCGGGACAGCGGTACTACGAGCAGTACTTC
TRBV6-5	.	.	TRBJ1-2	CASSNTGMVRYGYTF	TGTGCCAGCAGCAACACAGGGATGGTACGCTATGGCTACACCTTC
TRBV30	.	TRBD2	TRBJ2-7	CAWSGLAGSSYEQYF	TGTGCCTGGAGTGGACTAGCGGGGTCCTCCTACGAGCAGTACTTC
TRBV4-3	.	.	TRBJ1-2	CASSQEKRDYGYTF	TGCGCCAGCAGCCAAGAAAAGAGGGATTATGGCTACACCTTC
TRBV11-3	.	.	TRBJ2-7	CASSSSRAGDGEQYF	TGTGCCAGCAGCTCCTCGAGGGCAGGGGACGGCGAGCAGTACTTC
TRBV24-1	.	.	TRBJ2-3	CATSDPSAGDKDTQYF	TGTGCCACCAGTGATCCCTCCGCAGGGGATAAAGATACGCAGTATTTT
TRBV28	.	.	TRBJ1-6	CASSGGGWGSPLHF	TGTGCCAGCAGTGGGGGGGGATGGGGGTCACCCCTCCACTTT
TRBV24-1	.	.	TRBJ2-1	CATSLPRGSYNEQFF	TGTGCCACCAGTCTCCCCAGGGGATCCTACAATGAGCAGTTCTTC
TRBV5-1	.	TRBD1	TRBJ2-5	CASSLARGQGWETQYF	TGCGCCAGCAGCTTGGCCAGGGGACAGGGTTGGGAGACCCAGTACTTC
TRBV6-5	.	.	TRBJ1-1	CASSYGTPGTEAFF	TGTGCCAGCAGTTACGGTACGCCGGGCACTGAAGCTTTCTTT
TRBV4-1	.	.	TRBJ2-1	CASSQADRYNEQFF	TGCGCCAGCAGCCAGGCGGACAGATACAATGAGCAGTTCTTC
TRBV7-6	.	.	TRBJ2-3	CASSPLQAGGFTDTQYF	TGTGCCAGCAGCCCACTGCAGGCAGGTGGGTTCACAGATACGCAGTATTTT
TRBV7-9	few	TRBD1	TRBJ1-2	CASSFPLKDRGRINYGYTF	TGTGCCAGCAGCTTTCCCCTTAAGGACAGGGGGCGAATAAACTATGGCTACACCTTC
TRBV20-1	.	.	TRBJ2-3	CSASRGRADTQYF	TGCAGTGCTAGTAGGGGCCGGGCAGATACGCAGTATTTT
TRBV6-5	.	.	TRBJ1-6	CASSREESPLHF	TGTGCCAGCAGTAGGGAGGAATCACCCCTCCACTTT
TRBV9	.	TRBD2	TRBJ2-1	CASSAGTSGKGYNEQFF	TGTGCCAGCAGTGCCGGGACTAGCGGAAAAGGCTACAATGAGCAGTTCTTC
TRBV29-1	.	TRBD2	TRBJ2-3	CSGSGGAADTQYF	TGCAGCGGAAGCGGGGGGGCCGCAGATACGCAGTATTTT
TRBV19	once	TRBD1	TRBJ2-7	CASSIQTGGSYEQYF	TGTGCCAGTAGTATACAGACAGGGGGGTCCTACGAGCAGTACTTC